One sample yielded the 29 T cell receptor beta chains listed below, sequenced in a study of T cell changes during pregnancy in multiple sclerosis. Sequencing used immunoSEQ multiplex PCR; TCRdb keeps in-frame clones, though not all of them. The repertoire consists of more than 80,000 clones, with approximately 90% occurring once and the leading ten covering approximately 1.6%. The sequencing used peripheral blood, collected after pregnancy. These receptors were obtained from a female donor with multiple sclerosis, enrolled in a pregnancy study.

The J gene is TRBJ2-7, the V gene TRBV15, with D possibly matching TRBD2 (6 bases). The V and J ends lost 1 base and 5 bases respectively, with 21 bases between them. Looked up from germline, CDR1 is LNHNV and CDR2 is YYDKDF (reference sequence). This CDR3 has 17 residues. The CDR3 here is CATSRAAGGSIYNEQYF. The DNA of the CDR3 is TGTGCCACCAGCAGAGCGGCAGGAGGGTCAATCTATAACGAGCAGTACTTC.

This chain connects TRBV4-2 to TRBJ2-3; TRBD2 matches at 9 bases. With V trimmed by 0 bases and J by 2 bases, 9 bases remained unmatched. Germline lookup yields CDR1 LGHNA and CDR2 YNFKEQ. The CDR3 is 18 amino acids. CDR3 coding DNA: TGTGCCAGCAGCCAAGATTGGGCCAGCGGGGGGTTCACAGATACGCAGTATTTT. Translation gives CASSQDWASGGFTDTQYF.

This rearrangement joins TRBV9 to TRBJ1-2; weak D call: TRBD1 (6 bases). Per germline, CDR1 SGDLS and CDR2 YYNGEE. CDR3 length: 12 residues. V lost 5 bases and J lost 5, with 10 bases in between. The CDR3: CASSDRLYGYTF. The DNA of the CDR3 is TGTGCCAGCAGTGACAGGTTATATGGCTACACCTTC.

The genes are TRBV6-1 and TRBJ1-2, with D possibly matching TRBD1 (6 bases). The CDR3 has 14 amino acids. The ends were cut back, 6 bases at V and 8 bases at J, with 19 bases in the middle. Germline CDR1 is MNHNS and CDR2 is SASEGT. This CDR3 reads CASSPLWTALGYTF. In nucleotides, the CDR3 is TGTGCCAGCAGCCCACTGTGGACAGCTCTGGGCTACACCTTC.

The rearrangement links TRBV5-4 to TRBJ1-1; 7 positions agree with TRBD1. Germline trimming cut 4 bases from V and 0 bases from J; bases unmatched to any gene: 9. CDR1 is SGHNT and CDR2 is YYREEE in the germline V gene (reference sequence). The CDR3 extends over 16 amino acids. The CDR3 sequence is CASSLPTGQVNTEAFF. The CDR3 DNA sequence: TGTGCCAGCAGCCTACCGACAGGGCAAGTGAACACTGAAGCTTTCTTT.

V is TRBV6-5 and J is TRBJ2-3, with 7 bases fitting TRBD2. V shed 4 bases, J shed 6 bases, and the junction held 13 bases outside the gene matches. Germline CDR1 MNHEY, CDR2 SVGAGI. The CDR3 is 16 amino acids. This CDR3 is CASSSNGLGPEDTQYF. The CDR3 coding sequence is TGTGCCAGCAGTTCTAACGGACTAGGCCCTGAGGATACGCAGTATTTT.

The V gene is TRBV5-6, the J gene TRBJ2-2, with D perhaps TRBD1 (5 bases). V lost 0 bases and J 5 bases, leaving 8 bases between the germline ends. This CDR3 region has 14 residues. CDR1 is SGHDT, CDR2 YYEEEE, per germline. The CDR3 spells CASSLGAGTGELFF. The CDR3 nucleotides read TGTGCCAGCAGCTTGGGTGCAGGGACCGGGGAGCTGTTTTTT.

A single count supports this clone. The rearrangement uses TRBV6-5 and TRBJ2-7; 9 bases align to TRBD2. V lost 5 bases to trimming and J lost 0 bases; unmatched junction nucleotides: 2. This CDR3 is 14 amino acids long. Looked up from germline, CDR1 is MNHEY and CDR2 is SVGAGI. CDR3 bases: TGTGCCAGCAGTGAGGGACTAGCCTCCTACGAGCAGTACTTC. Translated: CASSEGLASYEQYF.

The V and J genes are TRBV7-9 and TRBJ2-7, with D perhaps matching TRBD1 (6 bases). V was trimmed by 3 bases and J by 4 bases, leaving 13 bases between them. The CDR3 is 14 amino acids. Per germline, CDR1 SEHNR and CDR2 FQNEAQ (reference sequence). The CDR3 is CASSLTTGWYEQYF. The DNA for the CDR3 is TGTGCCAGCAGCTTGACTACAGGGTGGTACGAGCAGTACTTC.

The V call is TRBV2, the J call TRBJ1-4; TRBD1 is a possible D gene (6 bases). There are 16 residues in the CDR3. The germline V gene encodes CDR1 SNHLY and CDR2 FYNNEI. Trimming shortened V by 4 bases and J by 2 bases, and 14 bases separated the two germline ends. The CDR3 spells CASSVQGRTTNEKLFF. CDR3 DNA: TGTGCCAGCAGTGTGCAGGGGCGAACGACTAATGAAAAACTGTTTTTT.

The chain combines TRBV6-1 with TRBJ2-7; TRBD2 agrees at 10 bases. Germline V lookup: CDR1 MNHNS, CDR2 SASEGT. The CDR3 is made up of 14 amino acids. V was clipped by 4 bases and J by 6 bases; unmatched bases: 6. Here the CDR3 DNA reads TGTGCCAGCAGTGCGGCGGGACTAGCGACCGAGCAGTACTTC. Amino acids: CASSAAGLATEQYF.

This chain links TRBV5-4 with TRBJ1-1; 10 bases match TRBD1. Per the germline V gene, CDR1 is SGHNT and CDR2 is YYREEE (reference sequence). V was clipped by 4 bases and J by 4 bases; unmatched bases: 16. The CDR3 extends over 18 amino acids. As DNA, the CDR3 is TGTGCCAGCAGCCCAAGACAGGGGGCGACTATCCTGGGCACTGAAGCTTTCTTT. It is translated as CASSPRQGATILGTEAFF.

Written as DNA, the CDR3 is TGTGCCAGCAGTGGGGGGCCACCCTCAAATGGCTACACCTTC. This gives the protein CASSGGPPSNGYTF. V and J are TRBV25-1 and TRBJ1-2; the D gene is possibly TRBD1 (6 bases). The CDR3 covers 14 residues. Germline loops: CDR1 MGHDK, CDR2 SYGVNS. With 4 bases removed from V and 6 bases from J, the gap between germline ends came to 15 bases.

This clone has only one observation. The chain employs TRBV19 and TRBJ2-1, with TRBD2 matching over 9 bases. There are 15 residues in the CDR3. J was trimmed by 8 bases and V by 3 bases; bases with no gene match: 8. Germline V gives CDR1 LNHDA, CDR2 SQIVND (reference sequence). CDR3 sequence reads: CASSMGAGGFDEQFF. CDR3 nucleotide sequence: TGTGCCAGTAGTATGGGAGCGGGAGGCTTCGATGAGCAGTTCTTC.

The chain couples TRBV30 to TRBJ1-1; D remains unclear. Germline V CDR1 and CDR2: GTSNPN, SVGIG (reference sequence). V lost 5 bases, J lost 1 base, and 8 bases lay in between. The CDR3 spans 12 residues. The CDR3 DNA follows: TGTGCCTGGGGACGGGGGAACACTGAAGCTTTCTTT. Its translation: CAWGRGNTEAFF.

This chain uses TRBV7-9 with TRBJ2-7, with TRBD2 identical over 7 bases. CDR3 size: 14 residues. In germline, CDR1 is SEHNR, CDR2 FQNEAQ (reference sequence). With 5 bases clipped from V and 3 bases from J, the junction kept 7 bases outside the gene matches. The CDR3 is CASSPRASGYEQYF. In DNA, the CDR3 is TGTGCCAGCAGCCCCCGGGCTAGCGGCTACGAGCAGTACTTC. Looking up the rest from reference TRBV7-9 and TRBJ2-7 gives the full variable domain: DTGVSQNPRHKITKRGQNVTFRCDPISEHNRLYWYRQTLGQGPEFLTYFQNEAQLEKSRLLSDRFSAERPKGSFSTLEIQRTEQGDSAMYLCASSPRASGYEQYFGPGTRLTVT.

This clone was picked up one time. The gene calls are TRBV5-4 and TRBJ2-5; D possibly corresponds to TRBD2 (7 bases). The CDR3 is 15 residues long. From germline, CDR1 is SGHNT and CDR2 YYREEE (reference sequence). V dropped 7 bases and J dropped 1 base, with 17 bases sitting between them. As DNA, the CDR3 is TGTGCCAGCCCTGGGGGGGCCCAGGTCCAAGAGACCCAGTACTTC. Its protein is CASPGGAQVQETQYF.

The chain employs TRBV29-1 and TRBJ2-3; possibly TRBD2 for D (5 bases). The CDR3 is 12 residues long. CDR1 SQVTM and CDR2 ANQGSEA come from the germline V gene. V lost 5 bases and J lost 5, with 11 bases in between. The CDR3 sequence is CSVLIGGDTQYF. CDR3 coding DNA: TGCAGCGTTCTTATTGGAGGAGATACGCAGTATTTT.

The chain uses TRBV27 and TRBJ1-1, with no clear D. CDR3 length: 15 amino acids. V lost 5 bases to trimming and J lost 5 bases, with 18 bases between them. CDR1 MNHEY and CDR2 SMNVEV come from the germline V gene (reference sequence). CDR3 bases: TGTGCCAGCAGTATACAACCGGGTCCCTATACTGAAGCTTTCTTT. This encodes CASSIQPGPYTEAFF.

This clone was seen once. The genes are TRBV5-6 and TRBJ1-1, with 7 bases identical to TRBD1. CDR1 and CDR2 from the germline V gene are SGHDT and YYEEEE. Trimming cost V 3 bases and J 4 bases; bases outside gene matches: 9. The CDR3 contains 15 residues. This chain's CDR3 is CASSYAGQEGTEAFF. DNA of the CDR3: TGTGCCAGCAGCTACGCCGGACAGGAGGGCACTGAAGCTTTCTTT.

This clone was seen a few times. The CDR3 region has the DNA TGCGCCAGCAGCTTGGCAGGGGCGGGCACTGAAGCTTTCTTT. Its translation is CASSLAGAGTEAFF. The chain is built from TRBV5-1 and TRBJ1-1; a possible D gene is TRBD1 (6 bases). Germline loops: CDR1 SGHRS, CDR2 YFSETQ. Trimming pared 0 bases from V and 4 bases from J, leaving 10 bases between. The CDR3 has 14 residues.

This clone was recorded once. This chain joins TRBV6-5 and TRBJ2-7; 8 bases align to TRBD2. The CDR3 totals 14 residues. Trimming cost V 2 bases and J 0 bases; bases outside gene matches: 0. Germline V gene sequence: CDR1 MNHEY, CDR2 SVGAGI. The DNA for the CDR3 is TGTGCCAGCAGTTACGGGACTAGCTCCTACGAGCAGTACTTC. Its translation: CASSYGTSSYEQYF.

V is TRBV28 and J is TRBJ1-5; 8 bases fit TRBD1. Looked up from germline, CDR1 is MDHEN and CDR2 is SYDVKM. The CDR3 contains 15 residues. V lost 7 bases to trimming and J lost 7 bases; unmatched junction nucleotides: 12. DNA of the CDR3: TGTGCCAGCACCCTCTCGGACAGGGCAAGCCAGCCCCAGCATTTT. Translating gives CASTLSDRASQPQHF.

In DNA, the CDR3 is TGTGCCAGCGGACAGGATCCCCAGTCACCCCTCCACTTT. Translation gives CASGQDPQSPLHF. This rearrangement joins TRBV6-5 to TRBJ1-6; 7 nucleotides agree with TRBD1. Germline CDR1 and CDR2: MNHEY and SVGAGI. Trimming removed 8 bases from V and 10 bases from J; junction bases left unmatched: 8. The CDR3 covers 13 residues.

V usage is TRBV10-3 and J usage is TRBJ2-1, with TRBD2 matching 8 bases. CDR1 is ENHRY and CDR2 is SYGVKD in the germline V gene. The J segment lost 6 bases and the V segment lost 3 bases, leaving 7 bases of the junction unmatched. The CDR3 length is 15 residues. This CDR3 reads CAISDPGRAGNEQFF. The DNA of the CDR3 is TGTGCCATCAGTGACCCCGGGAGGGCCGGCAATGAGCAGTTCTTC.

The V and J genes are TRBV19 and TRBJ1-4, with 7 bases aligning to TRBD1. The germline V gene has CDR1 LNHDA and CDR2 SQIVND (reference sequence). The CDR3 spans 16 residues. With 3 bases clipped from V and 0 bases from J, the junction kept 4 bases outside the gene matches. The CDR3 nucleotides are TGTGCCAGTAGTATTCAGACAGGGTCAACTAATGAAAAACTGTTTTTT. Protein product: CASSIQTGSTNEKLFF.

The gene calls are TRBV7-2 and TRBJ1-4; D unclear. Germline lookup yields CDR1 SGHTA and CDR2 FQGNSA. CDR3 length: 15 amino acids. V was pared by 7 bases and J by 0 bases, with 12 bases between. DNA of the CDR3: TGTGCCAGCACAAACCCACTGGCAACTAATGAAAAACTGTTTTTT. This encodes CASTNPLATNEKLFF.

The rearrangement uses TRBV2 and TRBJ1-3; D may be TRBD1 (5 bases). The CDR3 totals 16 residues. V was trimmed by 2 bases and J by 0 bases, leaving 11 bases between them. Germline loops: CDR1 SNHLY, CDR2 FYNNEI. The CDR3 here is CASSESGGGSGNTIYF. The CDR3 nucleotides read TGTGCCAGCAGTGAAAGCGGGGGGGGCTCTGGAAACACCATATATTTT.

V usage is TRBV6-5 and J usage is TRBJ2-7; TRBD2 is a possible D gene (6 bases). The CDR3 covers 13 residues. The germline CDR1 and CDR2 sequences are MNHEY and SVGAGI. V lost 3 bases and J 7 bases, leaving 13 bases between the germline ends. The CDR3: CASSYPGTGEQYF. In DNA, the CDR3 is TGTGCCAGCAGTTATCCCGGGACTGGAGAGCAGTACTTC.